This TCR beta chain is from a study of blood T cell repertoires in COVID-19. Turning to the study itself: T cells, B-cell-depleted T cells, or PBMCs provided the cDNA or gDNA that served as material.

Clones were read by immunoSEQ multiplex PCR, and TCRdb kept only the in-frame ones, dropping some. The sample lists about 400,000 clones, around 88% occurring once. Germline values: CDR1 SQVTM, CDR2 ANQGSEA. This CDR3 region has 14 residues. After removal of 3 bases from V and 1 base from J, the junction contained 3 bases not matched to a gene. The origin of this receptor is a woman aged 55-69 years with COVID-19, enrolled during active disease. The chain employs TRBV29-1 and TRBJ2-7, with 10 bases matching TRBD2. The sequenced sample consisted of peripheral blood. CDR3 nucleotides: TGCAGCGTTGACGAGCGGGGGGGTTCCTACGAGCAGTACTTC. As protein: CSVDERGGSYEQYF.